These 25 T cell receptor beta chains share one sample of origin, sequenced in a study of graft-versus-host responses after intestinal transplantation. Sequencing used immunoSEQ multiplex PCR; TCRdb keeps in-frame clones, though not all of them. Of tens of thousands of clones in the sample, approximately 94% are singletons; the top ten hold 0.53%. For these receptors, no antigen is known. The sequences come from unstimulated CD8+ T cells sorted from spleen or lymph node cells, collected before intestinal transplant. The receptors were gathered from a human donor who received an intestinal transplant.

This chain joins TRBV27 and TRBJ2-4; a possible D gene is TRBD1 (5 bases). Germline V lookup: CDR1 MNHEY, CDR2 SMNVEV (reference sequence). CDR3 length: 13 amino acids. Between the trimmed V and J ends, which lost 2 bases and 8 bases, there was a span of 10 bases. The CDR3 is CASSLKGFDIQYF. The CDR3 bases are TGTGCCAGCAGTTTAAAGGGGTTTGACATTCAGTACTTC.

The chain is built from TRBV7-4 and TRBJ1-2, with TRBD1 matching 8 bases. V lost 10 bases to trimming and J lost 8 bases; unmatched junction nucleotides: 12. CDR3 length: 13 amino acids. Germline lookup yields CDR1 SGHVT and CDR2 SQSDAQ. The CDR3 DNA sequence: TGTGCCACACACCCGGACAGGGCGGAGGGCTACACCTTC. Translated: CATHPDRAEGYTF.

This clone occurred once. This chain joins TRBV27 and TRBJ2-6, with TRBD2 identical over 8 bases. There are 16 residues in the CDR3. CDR1 and CDR2 (germline): MNHEY, SMNVEV (reference sequence). The V and J ends lost 3 bases and 4 bases, in that order; junction bases with no gene match: 5. CDR3 in amino acids: CASSFGLASGANVLTF. DNA of the CDR3: TGTGCCAGCAGTTTCGGACTAGCTTCCGGGGCCAACGTCCTGACTTTC.

In DNA form, the CDR3 reads TGTGCCAGCAGCCAAGGCCCGAAGGTCGAGGACACAGATACGCAGTATTTT. Its translation: CASSQGPKVEDTDTQYF. This chain joins TRBV4-2 and TRBJ2-3, with D unclear. The CDR3 runs 17 residues. In germline, CDR1 is LGHNA, CDR2 YNFKEQ. Trimming removed 1 base at V and 2 bases at J, with 16 bases between.

The rearrangement uses TRBV7-6 and TRBJ2-3, with D possibly matching TRBD1 (6 bases). Trimming left V 2 bases short and J 1 base short, with 10 bases between. The germline gives CDR1 SGHVS, CDR2 FNYEAQ. CDR3 size: 15 residues. For the CDR3, the DNA is TGTGCCAGCAGCTTAAGGGACAAAGGCACAGATACGCAGTATTTT. It specifies CASSLRDKGTDTQYF.

The CDR3 sequence: CSVEDQGAGELFF. Written as DNA, the CDR3 is TGCAGCGTTGAAGATCAAGGAGCCGGGGAGCTGTTTTTT. The chain has TRBV29-1 and TRBJ2-2, with D hard to call. Trimming shortened V by 0 bases and J by 6 bases, and 8 bases separated the two germline ends. Germline loops: CDR1 SQVTM, CDR2 ANQGSEA. The CDR3 is 13 residues long.

As DNA, the CDR3 is TGTGCCAGCAGCCTCCTAGCGGGAGCCGACAATGAGCAGTTCTTC. Its translation: CASSLLAGADNEQFF. The chain carries TRBV7-6 and TRBJ2-1; the match to TRBD2 covers 10 bases. This CDR3 has 15 residues. In germline, CDR1 is SGHVS, CDR2 FNYEAQ. V trimming: 5 bases; J trimming: 5 bases; junction bases outside the gene matches: 6.

V and J are TRBV5-6 and TRBJ2-7, with a weak D call TRBD2 (5 bases). The CDR3 has 14 residues. Trimming cost V 4 bases and J 4 bases, with 15 bases left between them. CDR1 is SGHDT, CDR2 YYEEEE, per germline. DNA of the CDR3: TGTGCCAGCAGCCCTCGAGGGCCAGTGTACGAGCAGTACTTC. Its protein is CASSPRGPVYEQYF.

Here the CDR3 DNA reads TGCGCCAGCAGTGAGGGGCACGAGCAGTACTTC. Protein product: CASSEGHEQYF. The J gene is TRBJ2-7, the V gene TRBV10-1; no firm D call. The length of the CDR3 is 11 residues. From germline, CDR1 is WNHNN and CDR2 SYGVQD (reference sequence). Trimming stripped 2 bases from V and 5 bases from J, with 4 bases between.

The chain combines TRBV6-1 with TRBJ1-2; 7 bases align to TRBD1. Germline V gene sequence: CDR1 MNHNS, CDR2 SASEGT. The CDR3 contains 14 residues. V was clipped by 8 bases and J by 1 base; unmatched bases: 7. CDR3 nucleotide sequence: TGTGCCAGCGGCAGACAGGGCCTTAACTATGGCTACACCTTC. Amino acid sequence: CASGRQGLNYGYTF.

This rearrangement joins TRBV7-9 to TRBJ2-3; 7 bases match TRBD2. CDR1 SEHNR and CDR2 FQNEAQ come from the germline V gene (reference sequence). The V segment lost 0 bases and the J segment 4 bases; nucleotides outside the gene matches: 13. The CDR3 has 18 amino acids. CDR3 in amino acids: CASSLAYGRESGADTQYF. The DNA of the CDR3 is TGTGCCAGCAGCTTAGCGTATGGGCGGGAGTCGGGCGCAGATACGCAGTATTTT.

The chain couples TRBV7-3 to TRBJ2-1, with D possibly matching TRBD2 (6 bases). Per the germline V gene, CDR1 is SGHTA and CDR2 is FQGTGA. V shed 3 bases and J shed 1 base, with 13 bases lying between them. The CDR3 length is 16 residues. The CDR3 region is CASSLQWEASYNEQFF. CDR3 coding DNA: TGTGCCAGCAGCTTGCAATGGGAGGCGTCCTACAATGAGCAGTTCTTC.

For the CDR3, the DNA is TGTGCCAGCAGCTGGAACACAGGGGGGCTTGACACTGAAGCTTTCTTT. Its translation is CASSWNTGGLDTEAFF. V is TRBV5-6 and J is TRBJ1-1, with TRBD1 identical over 8 bases. Germline CDR1 is SGHDT and CDR2 is YYEEEE. The V segment lost 3 bases and the J segment 3 bases; nucleotides outside the gene matches: 10. This CDR3 has 16 residues.

J is TRBJ2-3 and V is TRBV27; the match to TRBD2 covers 12 bases. V gave up 5 bases and J gave up 2 bases; unmatched junction bases: 5. The CDR3 covers 16 residues. The V gene's germline CDR1 is MNHEY and CDR2 SMNVEV (reference sequence). The CDR3 DNA is TGTGCCAGCAGTATCCTAGCGGGAGGGCCCACAGATACGCAGTATTTT. Protein product: CASSILAGGPTDTQYF.

V gene TRBV30 combines with J gene TRBJ2-3; 8 bases fit TRBD2. The ends lost 0 bases at V and 5 bases at J; junction bases unmatched: 7. This CDR3 is 15 amino acids long. Per the germline V gene, CDR1 is GTSNPN and CDR2 is SVGIG (reference sequence). The CDR3 here is CAWSVLVAGRDTQYF. The CDR3 bases are TGTGCCTGGAGTGTACTAGTAGCGGGAAGAGATACGCAGTATTTT.

The chain joins TRBV4-1 to TRBJ2-1; TRBD1 or TRBD2 may be the D gene (5 bases each). With 5 bases removed from V and 6 bases from J, the gap between germline ends came to 20 bases. Germline lookup yields CDR1 MGHRA and CDR2 YSYEKL. The CDR3 sequence is 16 residues long. CDR3 nucleotide sequence: TGCGCCAGCAGCATCGTTGGGGGAGAAGGTGGCAATGAGCAGTTCTTC. It yields the protein CASSIVGGEGGNEQFF.

The chain couples TRBV11-2 to TRBJ1-4; 8 bases match TRBD1. In germline, CDR1 is SGHAT, CDR2 FQNNGV. The CDR3 runs 16 residues. V was pared by 0 bases and J by 4 bases, with 4 bases of the junction left unmatched. CDR3 DNA: TGTGCCAGCAGCTTAGATTTGGACAGGGATAATGAAAAACTGTTTTTT. Encoded protein: CASSLDLDRDNEKLFF.

The chain recombines TRBV6-5 with TRBJ2-3; tentative D call: TRBD2 (5 bases). CDR1 MNHEY and CDR2 SVGAGI come from the germline V gene. The CDR3 length is 15 residues. V dropped 6 bases and J dropped 4 bases, with 17 bases sitting between them. The CDR3 DNA follows: TGTGCCAGCAGGACCCGGGATGGCTTCCCAGATACGCAGTATTTT. The encoded protein is CASRTRDGFPDTQYF.

The V call is TRBV4-1, the J call TRBJ1-5, with a possible D match to TRBD1 (5 bases). CDR1 is MGHRA and CDR2 is YSYEKL in the germline V gene. Trimming stripped 1 base from V and 3 bases from J, with 10 bases between. The CDR3 covers 15 residues. The CDR3 spells CASSQVATDNQPQHF. CDR3 bases: TGCGCCAGCAGCCAAGTCGCGACAGACAATCAGCCCCAGCATTTT.

The chain has TRBV25-1 and TRBJ2-1; 7 bases agree with TRBD1. The CDR3 covers 18 residues. The trim removed 2 bases at V and 6 bases at J, leaving 16 bases unmatched. CDR1 is MGHDK and CDR2 is SYGVNS in the germline V gene. The CDR3 here is CASSEKPGQRGRLNEQFF. CDR3 in DNA: TGTGCCAGCAGTGAAAAACCGGGACAGAGGGGACGTCTCAATGAGCAGTTCTTC.

V gene TRBV5-6 combines with J gene TRBJ2-7; D gene ambiguous. This CDR3 is 13 amino acids long. Germline values: CDR1 SGHDT, CDR2 YYEEEE. Trimming pared 0 bases from V and 2 bases from J, leaving 6 bases between. For the CDR3, the DNA is TGTGCCAGCAGCTTGGACCCGACCTACGAGCAGTACTTC. Its translation is CASSLDPTYEQYF.

This chain links TRBV5-1 with TRBJ1-3, with D possibly TRBD1 on 5 matching bases. Germline V gene data show CDR1 as SGHRS and CDR2 as YFSETQ. Trimming took off 1 base at V and 0 bases at J, with 26 bases between the two ends. This CDR3 region has 21 residues. The CDR3 region is CASSLTQTAGSLLNSGNTIYF. CDR3 sequence (DNA): TGCGCCAGCAGCTTGACACAGACAGCAGGGTCCCTTCTGAACTCTGGAAACACCATATATTTT.

This clone was seen once. The genes are TRBV5-1 and TRBJ2-7, with TRBD1 as a possible D gene (6 bases). The CDR3 sequence is 16 residues long. Between the trimmed V and J ends, which lost 0 bases and 6 bases, there was a span of 19 bases. CDR1 is SGHRS and CDR2 is YFSETQ in the germline V gene. CDR3 bases: TGCGCCAGCAGCTTGGCCGATGGCAGGGGAACTCTCGAGCAGTACTTC. Encoded protein: CASSLADGRGTLEQYF.

This rearrangement joins TRBV7-2 to TRBJ2-7; 8 nucleotides align to TRBD1. Germline V CDR1 and CDR2: SGHTA, FQGNSA. The CDR3 has 16 amino acids. With V trimmed by 3 bases and J by 3 bases, 10 bases remained unmatched. The CDR3 DNA is TGTGCCAGCAGCTTTCCGGACAGGGACCCACTCTACGAGCAGTACTTC. The encoded protein is CASSFPDRDPLYEQYF.

The genes are TRBV28 and TRBJ2-7, with D possibly being TRBD2 (6 bases). The CDR3 totals 12 residues. Germline CDR1 reads MDHEN; CDR2 reads SYDVKM. The V end lost 3 bases, the J end lost 6 bases, and 9 bases lay between the germline ends. DNA for the CDR3: TGTGCCAGCAGTTTGGAGGGATCCGAGCAGTACTTC. As protein: CASSLEGSEQYF. The full variable domain, with the rest looked up from reference TRBV28 and TRBJ2-7, is DVKVTQSSRYLVKRTGEKVFLECVQDMDHENMFWYRQDPGLGLRLIYFSYDVKMKEKGDIPEGYSVSREKKERFSLILESASTNQTSMYLCASSLEGSEQYFGPGTRLTVT.